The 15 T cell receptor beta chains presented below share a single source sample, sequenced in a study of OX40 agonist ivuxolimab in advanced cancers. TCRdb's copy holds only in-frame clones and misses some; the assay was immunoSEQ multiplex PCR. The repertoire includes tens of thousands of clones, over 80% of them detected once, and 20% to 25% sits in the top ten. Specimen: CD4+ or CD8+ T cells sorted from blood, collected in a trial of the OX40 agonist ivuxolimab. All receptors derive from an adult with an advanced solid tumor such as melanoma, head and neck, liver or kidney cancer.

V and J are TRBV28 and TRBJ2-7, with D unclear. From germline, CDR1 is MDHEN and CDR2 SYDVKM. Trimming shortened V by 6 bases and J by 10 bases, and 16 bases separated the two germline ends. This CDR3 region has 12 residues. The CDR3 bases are TGTGCCAGCAGCCGAGACATCCCCAGACAGTACTTC. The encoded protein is CASSRDIPRQYF.

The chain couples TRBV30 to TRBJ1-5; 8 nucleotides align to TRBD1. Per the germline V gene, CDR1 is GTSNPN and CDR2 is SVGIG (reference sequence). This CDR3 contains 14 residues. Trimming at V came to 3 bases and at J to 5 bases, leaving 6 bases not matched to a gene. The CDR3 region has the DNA TGTGCCTGGAGGTACAGGGGGACGGATCAGCCCCAGCATTTT. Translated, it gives CAWRYRGTDQPQHF. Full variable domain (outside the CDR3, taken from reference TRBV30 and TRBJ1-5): SQTIHQWPATLVQPVGSPLSLECTVEGTSNPNLYWYRQAAGRGLQLLFYSVGIGQISSEVPQNLSASRPQDRQFILSSKKLLLSDSGFYLCAWRYRGTDQPQHFGDGTRLSIL.

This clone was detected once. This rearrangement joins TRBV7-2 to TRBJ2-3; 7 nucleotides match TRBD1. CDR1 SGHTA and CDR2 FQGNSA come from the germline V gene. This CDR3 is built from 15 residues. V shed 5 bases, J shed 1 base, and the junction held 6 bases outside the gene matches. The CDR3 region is CASSRPGQRTDTQYF. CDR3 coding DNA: TGTGCCAGCAGCCGACCGGGACAGCGCACAGATACGCAGTATTTT.

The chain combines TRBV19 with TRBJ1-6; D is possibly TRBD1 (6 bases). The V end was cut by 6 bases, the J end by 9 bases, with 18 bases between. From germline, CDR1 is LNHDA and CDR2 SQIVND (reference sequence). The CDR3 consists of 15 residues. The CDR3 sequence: CASSNSDSWSSPLHF. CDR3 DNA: TGTGCCAGTAGCAATTCGGACAGTTGGAGTTCACCCCTCCACTTT.

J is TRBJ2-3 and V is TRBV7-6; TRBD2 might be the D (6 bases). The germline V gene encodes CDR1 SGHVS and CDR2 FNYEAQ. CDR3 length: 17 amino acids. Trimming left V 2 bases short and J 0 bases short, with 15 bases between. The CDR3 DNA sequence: TGTGCCAGCAGCTTATGGGTAGCGGTGGGAAGCACAGATACGCAGTATTTT. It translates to CASSLWVAVGSTDTQYF. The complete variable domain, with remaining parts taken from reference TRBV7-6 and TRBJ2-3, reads GAGVSQSPRYKVTKRGQDVALRCDPISGHVSLYWYRQALGQGPEFLTYFNYEAQQDKSGLPNDRFSAERPEGSISTLTIQRTEQRDSAMYRCASSLWVAVGSTDTQYFGPGTRLTVL.

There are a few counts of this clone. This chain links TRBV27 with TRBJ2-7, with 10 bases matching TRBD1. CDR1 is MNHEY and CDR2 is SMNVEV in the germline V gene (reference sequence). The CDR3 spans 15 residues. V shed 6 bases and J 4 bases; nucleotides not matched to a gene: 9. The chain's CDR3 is CASSRWDRGRYEQYF. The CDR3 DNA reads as TGTGCCAGCAGCCGATGGGACAGGGGCCGTTACGAGCAGTACTTC.

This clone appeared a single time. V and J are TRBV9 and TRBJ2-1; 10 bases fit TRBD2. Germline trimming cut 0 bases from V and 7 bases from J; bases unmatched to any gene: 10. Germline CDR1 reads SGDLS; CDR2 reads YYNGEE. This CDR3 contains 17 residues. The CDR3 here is CASSVGVAGGSVNEQFF. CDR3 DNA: TGTGCCAGCAGCGTAGGGGTAGCGGGAGGTTCTGTGAATGAGCAGTTCTTC.

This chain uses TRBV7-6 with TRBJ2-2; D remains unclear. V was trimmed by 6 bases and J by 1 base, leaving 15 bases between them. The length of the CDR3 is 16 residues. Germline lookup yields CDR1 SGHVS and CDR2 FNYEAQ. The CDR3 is CASSPDWLQNTGELFF. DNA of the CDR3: TGTGCCAGCAGTCCCGACTGGTTACAGAACACCGGGGAGCTGTTTTTT. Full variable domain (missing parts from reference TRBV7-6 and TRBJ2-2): GAGVSQSPRYKVTKRGQDVALRCDPISGHVSLYWYRQALGQGPEFLTYFNYEAQQDKSGLPNDRFSAERPEGSISTLTIQRTEQRDSAMYRCASSPDWLQNTGELFFGEGSRLTVL.

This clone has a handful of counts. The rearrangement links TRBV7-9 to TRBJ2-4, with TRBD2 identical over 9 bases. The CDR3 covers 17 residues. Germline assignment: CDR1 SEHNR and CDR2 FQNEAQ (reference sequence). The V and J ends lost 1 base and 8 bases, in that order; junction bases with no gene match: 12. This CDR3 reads CASSLDRAGGGGDIQYF. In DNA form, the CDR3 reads TGTGCCAGCAGCTTAGATAGAGCGGGAGGTGGTGGAGACATTCAGTACTTC.

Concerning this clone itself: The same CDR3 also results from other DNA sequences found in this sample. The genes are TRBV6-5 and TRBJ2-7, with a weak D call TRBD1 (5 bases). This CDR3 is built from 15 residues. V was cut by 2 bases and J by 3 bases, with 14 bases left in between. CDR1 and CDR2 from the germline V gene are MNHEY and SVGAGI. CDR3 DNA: TGTGCCAGCAGTTACGGACAAGGGGCTGGCTACGAGCAGTACTTC. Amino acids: CASSYGQGAGYEQYF.

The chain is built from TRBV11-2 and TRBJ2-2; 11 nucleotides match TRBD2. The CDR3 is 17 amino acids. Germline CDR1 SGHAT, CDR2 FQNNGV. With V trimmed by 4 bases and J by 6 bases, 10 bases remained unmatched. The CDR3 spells CASSSIAGGAGSGELFF. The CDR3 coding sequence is TGTGCCAGCAGCTCGATAGCGGGAGGGGCGGGGTCCGGGGAGCTGTTTTTT.

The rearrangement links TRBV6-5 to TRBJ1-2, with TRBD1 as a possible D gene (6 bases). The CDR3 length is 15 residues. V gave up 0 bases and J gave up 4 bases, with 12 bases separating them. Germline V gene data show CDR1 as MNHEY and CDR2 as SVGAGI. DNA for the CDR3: TGTGCCAGCAGTTACTCTAACGGGGGGCGCTATGGCTACACCTTC. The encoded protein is CASSYSNGGRYGYTF.

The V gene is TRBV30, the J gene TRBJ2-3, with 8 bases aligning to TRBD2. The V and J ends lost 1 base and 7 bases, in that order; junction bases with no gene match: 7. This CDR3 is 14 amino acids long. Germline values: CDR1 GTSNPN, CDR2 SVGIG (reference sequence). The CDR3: CAWSDIAGRYTQYF. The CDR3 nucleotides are TGTGCCTGGAGTGATATAGCGGGACGGTATACGCAGTATTTT.

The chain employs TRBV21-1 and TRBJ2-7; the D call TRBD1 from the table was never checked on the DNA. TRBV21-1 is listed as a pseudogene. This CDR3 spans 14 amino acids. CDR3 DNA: TGTGCCAGCACCCTGTGGGGCTCTCCCTACGAGCAGTACTTC. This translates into CASTLWGSPYEQYF.

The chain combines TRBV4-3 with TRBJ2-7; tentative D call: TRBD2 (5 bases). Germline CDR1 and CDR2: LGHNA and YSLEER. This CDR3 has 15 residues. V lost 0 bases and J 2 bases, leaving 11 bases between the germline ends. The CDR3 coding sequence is TGCGCCAGCAGCCAAGACGCGGGTGCCCCCTACGAGCAGTACTTC. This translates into CASSQDAGAPYEQYF.